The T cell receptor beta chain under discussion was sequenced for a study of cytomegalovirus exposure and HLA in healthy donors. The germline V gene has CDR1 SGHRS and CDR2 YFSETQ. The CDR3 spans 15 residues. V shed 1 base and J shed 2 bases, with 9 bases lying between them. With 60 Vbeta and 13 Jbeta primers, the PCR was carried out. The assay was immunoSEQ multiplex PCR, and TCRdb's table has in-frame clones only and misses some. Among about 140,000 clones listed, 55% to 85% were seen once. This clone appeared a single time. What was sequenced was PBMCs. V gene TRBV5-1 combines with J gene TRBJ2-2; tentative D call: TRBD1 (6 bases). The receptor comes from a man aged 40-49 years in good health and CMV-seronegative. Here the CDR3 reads CASSLLGHNTGELFF. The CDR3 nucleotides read TGCGCCAGCAGCTTGTTGGGACACAACACCGGGGAGCTGTTTTTT.